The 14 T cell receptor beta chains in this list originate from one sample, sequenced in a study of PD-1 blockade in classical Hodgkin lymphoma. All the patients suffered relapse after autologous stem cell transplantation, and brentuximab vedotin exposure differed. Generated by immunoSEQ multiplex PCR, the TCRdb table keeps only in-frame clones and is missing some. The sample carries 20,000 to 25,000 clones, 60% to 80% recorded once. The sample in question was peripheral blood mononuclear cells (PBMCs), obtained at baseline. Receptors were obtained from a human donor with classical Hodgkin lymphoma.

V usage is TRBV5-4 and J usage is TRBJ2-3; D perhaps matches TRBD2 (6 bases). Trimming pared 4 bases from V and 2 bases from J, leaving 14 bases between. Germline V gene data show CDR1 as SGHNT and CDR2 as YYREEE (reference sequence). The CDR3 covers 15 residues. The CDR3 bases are TGTGCCAGCAGCCCAAAGCGCGGGGTCACAGATACGCAGTATTTT. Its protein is CASSPKRGVTDTQYF.

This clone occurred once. CDR3 region: CASSQGEGGSYEQYF. The CDR3 DNA reads as TGCGCCAGCAGCCAAGGGGAAGGGGGATCATACGAGCAGTACTTC. The chain has TRBV4-3 and TRBJ2-7, with D perhaps TRBD1 (6 bases). The CDR3 is 15 amino acids. The V end was cut by 1 base, the J end by 4 bases, with 14 bases between. Germline CDR1 and CDR2: LGHNA and YSLEER.

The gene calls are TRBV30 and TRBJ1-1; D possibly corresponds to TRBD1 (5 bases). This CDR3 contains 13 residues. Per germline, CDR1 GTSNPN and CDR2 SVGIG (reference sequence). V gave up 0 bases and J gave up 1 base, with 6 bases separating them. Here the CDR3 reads CAWSVRGNTEAFF. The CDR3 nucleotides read TGTGCCTGGAGTGTAAGGGGGAACACTGAAGCTTTCTTT.

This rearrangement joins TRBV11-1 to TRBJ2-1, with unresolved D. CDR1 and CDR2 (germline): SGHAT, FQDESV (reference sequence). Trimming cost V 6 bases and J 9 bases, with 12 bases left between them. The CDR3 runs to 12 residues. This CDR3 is CASSRSQVEQFF. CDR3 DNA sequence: TGTGCCAGCAGTCGATCGCAGGTTGAGCAGTTCTTC.

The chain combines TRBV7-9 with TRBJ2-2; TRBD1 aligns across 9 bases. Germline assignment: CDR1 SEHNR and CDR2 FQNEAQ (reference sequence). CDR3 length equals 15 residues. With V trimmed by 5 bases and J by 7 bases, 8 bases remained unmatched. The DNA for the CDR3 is TGTGCCAGCAGCCCCAGGGGACAGGGCCACGGGGAGCTGTTTTTT. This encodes CASSPRGQGHGELFF.

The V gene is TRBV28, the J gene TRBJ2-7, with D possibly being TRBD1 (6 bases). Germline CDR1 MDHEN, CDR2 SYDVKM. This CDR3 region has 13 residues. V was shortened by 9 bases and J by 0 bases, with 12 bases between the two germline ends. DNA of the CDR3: TGTGCCAGTGAGAGGGGGAGCTCCTACGAGCAGTACTTC. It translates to CASERGSSYEQYF.

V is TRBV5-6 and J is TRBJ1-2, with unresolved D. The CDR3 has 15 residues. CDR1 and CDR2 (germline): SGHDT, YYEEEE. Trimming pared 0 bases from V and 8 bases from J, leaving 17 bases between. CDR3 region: CASSLDRTDLFGYTF. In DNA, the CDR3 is TGTGCCAGCAGCTTGGATCGGACTGACCTCTTCGGCTACACCTTC.

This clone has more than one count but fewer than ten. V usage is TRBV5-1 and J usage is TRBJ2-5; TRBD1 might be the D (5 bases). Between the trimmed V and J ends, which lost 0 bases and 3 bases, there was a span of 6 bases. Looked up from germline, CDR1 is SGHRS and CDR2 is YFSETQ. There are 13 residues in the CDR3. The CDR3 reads CASSLEGEETQYF. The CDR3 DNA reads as TGCGCCAGCAGCTTGGAAGGGGAAGAGACCCAGTACTTC.

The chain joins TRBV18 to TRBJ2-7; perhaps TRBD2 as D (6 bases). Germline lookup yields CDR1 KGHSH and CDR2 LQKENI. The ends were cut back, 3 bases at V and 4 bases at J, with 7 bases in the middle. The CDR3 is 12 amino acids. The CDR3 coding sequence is TGTGCCAGCTCACCGGGACTGTACGAGCAGTACTTC. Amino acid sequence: CASSPGLYEQYF.

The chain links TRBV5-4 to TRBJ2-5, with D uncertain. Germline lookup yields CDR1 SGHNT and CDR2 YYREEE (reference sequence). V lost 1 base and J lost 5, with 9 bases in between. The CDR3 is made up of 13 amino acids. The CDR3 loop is CASSLSPEETQYF. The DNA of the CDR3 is TGTGCCAGCAGCTTGTCGCCTGAGGAGACCCAGTACTTC.

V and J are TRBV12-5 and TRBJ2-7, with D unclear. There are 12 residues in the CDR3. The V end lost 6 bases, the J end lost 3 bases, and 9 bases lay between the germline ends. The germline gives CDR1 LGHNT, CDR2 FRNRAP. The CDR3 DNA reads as TGTGCTAGTGGCGTCGCACTCTACGAGCAGTACTTC. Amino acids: CASGVALYEQYF.

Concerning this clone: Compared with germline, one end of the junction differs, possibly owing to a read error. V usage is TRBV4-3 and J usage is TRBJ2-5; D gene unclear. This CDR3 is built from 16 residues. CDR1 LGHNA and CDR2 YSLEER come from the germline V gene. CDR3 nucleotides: TGCGCCAGCAGCCAAGTACCCCTACGGACCCAAGGGACCCAGTACTTC. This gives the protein CASSQVPLRTQGTQYF.

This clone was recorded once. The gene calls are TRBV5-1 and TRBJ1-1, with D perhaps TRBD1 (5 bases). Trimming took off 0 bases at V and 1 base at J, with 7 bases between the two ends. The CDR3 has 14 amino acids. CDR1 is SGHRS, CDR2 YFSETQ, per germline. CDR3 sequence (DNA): TGCGCCAGCAGCTTGGGAGGGGCGAACACTGAAGCTTTCTTT. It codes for CASSLGGANTEAFF.

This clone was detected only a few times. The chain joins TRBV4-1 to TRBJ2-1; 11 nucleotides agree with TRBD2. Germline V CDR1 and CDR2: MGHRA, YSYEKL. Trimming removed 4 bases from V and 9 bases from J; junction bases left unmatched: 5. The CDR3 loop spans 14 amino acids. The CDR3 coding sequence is TGCGCCAGCAGCCTGGGACTAGCGGATATTGAGCAGTTCTTC. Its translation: CASSLGLADIEQFF.